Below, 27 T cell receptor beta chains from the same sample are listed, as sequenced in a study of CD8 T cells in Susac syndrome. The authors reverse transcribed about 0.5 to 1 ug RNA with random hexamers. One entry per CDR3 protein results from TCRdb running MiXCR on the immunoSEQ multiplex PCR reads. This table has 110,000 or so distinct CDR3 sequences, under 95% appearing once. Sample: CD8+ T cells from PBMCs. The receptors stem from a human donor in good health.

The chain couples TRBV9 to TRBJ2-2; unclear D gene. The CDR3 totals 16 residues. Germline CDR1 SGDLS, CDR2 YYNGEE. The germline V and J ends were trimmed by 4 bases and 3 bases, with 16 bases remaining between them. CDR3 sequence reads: CASSSRLVGYTGELFF. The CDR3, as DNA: TGTGCCAGCAGCTCCCGTTTGGTCGGATACACCGGGGAGCTGTTTTTT.

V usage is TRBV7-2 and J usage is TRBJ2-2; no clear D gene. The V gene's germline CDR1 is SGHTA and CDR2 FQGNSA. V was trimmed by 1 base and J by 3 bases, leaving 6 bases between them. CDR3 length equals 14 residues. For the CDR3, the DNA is TGTGCCAGCAGCTTAGGGACGTACACCGGGGAGCTGTTTTTT. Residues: CASSLGTYTGELFF.

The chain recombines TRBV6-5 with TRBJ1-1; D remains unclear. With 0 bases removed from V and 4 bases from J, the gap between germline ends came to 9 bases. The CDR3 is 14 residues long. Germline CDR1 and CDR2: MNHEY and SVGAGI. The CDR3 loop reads CASSYSRGITEAFF. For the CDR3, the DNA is TGTGCCAGCAGTTACTCGCGGGGTATCACTGAAGCTTTCTTT.

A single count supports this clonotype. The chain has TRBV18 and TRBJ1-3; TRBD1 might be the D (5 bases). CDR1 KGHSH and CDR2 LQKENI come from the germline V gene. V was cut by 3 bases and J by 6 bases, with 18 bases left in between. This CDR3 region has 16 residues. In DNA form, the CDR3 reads TGTGCCAGCTCACCGGCGGGGCTTGTGATGGAAAACACCATATATTTT. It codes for CASSPAGLVMENTIYF. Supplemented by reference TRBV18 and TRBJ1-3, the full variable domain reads NAGVMQNPRHLVRRRGQEARLRCSPMKGHSHVYWYRQLPEEGLKFMVYLQKENIIDESGMPKERFSAEFPKEGPSILRIQQVVRGDSAAYFCASSPAGLVMENTIYFGEGSWLTVV.

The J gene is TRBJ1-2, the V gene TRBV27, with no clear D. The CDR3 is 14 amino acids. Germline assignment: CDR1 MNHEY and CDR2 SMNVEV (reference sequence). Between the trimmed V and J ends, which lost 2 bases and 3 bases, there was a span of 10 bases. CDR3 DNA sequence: TGTGCCAGCAGTTTAGAGGGTCAGGACTATGGCTACACCTTC. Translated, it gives CASSLEGQDYGYTF.

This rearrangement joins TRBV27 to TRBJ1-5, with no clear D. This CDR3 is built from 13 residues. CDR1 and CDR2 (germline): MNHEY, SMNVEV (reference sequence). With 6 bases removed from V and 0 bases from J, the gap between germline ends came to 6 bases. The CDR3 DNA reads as TGTGCCAGCAGCGGAGTTAGCAATCAGCCCCAGCATTTT. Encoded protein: CASSGVSNQPQHF.

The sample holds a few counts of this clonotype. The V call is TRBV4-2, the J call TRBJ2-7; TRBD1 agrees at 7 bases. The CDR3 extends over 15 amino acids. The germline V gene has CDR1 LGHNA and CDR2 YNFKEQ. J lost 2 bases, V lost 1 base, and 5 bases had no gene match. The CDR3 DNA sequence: TGTGCCAGCAGCCAAGGCCAGGGGGTTACCTACGAGCAGTACTTC. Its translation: CASSQGQGVTYEQYF.

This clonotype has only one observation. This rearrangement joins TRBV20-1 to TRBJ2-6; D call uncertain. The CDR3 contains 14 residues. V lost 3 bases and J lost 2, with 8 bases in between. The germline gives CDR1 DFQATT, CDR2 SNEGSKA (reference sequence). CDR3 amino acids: CSASNQAGANVLTF. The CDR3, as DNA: TGCAGTGCTAGTAACCAGGCTGGGGCCAACGTCCTGACTTTC.

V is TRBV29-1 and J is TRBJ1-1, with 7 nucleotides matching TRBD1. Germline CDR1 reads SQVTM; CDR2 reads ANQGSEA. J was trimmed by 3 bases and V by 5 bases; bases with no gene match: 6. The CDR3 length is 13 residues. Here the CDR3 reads CSVSTGVDTEAFF. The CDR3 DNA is TGCAGCGTTTCCACAGGGGTCGACACTGAAGCTTTCTTT. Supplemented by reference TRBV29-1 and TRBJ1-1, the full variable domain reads SAVISQKPSRDICQRGTSLTIQCQVDSQVTMMFWYRQQPGQSLTLIATANQGSEATYESGFVIDKFPISRPNLTFSTLTVSNMSPEDSSIYLCSVSTGVDTEAFFGQGTRLTVV.

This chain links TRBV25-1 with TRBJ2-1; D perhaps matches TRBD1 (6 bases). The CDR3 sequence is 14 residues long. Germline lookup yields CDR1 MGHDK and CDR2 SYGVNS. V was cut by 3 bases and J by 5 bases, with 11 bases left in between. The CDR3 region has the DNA TGTGCCAGCAGTGAGACAGGCTGGAACAATGAGCAGTTCTTC. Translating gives CASSETGWNNEQFF.

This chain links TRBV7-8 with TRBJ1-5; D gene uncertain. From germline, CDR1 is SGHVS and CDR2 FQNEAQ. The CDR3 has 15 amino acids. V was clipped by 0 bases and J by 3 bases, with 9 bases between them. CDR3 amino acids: CASSLAGIPNQPQHF. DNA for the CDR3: TGTGCCAGCAGCTTAGCCGGGATCCCCAATCAGCCCCAGCATTTT.

The CDR3 loop is CASNPRAGTVADTQYF. Written as DNA, the CDR3 is TGTGCCAGCAATCCCCGGGCCGGTACAGTGGCAGATACGCAGTATTTT. The rearrangement uses TRBV12-3 or TRBV12-4 and TRBJ2-3; D gene ambiguous. This CDR3 has 16 residues. Trimming pared 7 bases from V and 4 bases from J, leaving 21 bases between.

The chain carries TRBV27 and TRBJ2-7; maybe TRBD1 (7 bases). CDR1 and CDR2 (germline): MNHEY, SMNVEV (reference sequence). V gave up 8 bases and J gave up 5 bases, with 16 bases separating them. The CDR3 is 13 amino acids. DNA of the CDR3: TGTGCCAGCGCGGACGGAGGGGGCCACGAGCAGTACTTC. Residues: CASADGGGHEQYF.

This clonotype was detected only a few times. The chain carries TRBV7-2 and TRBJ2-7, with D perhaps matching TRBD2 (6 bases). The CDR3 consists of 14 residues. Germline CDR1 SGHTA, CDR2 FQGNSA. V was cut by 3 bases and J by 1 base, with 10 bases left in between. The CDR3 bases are TGTGCCAGCAGCTTTCGGGGGATGTCCTACGAGCAGTACTTC. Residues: CASSFRGMSYEQYF. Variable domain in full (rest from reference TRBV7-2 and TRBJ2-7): GAGVSQSPSNKVTEKGKDVELRCDPISGHTALYWYRQSLGQGLEFLIYFQGNSAPDKSGLPSDRFSAERTGGSVSTLTIQRTQQEDSAVYLCASSFRGMSYEQYFGPGTRLTVT.

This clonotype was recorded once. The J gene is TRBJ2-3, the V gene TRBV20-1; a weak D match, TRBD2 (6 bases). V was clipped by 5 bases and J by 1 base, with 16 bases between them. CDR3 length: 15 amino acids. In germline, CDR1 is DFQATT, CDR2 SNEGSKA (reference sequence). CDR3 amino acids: CSADGGGAGTDTQYF. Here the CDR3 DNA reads TGCAGTGCTGACGGCGGAGGGGCTGGCACAGATACGCAGTATTTT.

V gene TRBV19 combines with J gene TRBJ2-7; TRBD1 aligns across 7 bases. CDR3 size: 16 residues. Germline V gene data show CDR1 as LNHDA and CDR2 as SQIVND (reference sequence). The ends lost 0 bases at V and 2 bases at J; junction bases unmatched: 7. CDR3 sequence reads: CASSIDSGTDTYEQYF. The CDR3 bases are TGTGCCAGTAGTATAGACTCCGGGACAGACACCTACGAGCAGTACTTC.

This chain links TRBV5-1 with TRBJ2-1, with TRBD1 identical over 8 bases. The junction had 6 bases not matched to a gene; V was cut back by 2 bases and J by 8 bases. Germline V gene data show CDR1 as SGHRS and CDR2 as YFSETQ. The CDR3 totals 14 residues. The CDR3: CASSLGQGLDEQFF. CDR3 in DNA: TGCGCCAGCAGCTTAGGACAGGGACTCGATGAGCAGTTCTTC.

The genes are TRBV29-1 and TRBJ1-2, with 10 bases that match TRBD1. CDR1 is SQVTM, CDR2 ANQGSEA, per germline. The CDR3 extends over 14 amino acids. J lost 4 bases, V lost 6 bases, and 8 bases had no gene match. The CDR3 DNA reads TGCAGCGTACCCCAGGGGACAGGGGTCTATGGCTACACCTTC. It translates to CSVPQGTGVYGYTF.

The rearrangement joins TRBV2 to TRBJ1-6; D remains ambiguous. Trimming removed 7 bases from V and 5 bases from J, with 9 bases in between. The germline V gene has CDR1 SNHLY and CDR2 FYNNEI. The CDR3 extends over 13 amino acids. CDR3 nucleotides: TGTGCCAGCATGGGCATCAATAATTCACCCCTCCACTTT. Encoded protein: CASMGINNSPLHF. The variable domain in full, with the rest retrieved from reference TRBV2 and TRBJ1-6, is EPEVTQTPSHQVTQMGQEVILRCVPISNHLYFYWYRQILGQKVEFLVSFYNNEISEKSEIFDDQFSVERPDGSNFTLKIRSTKLEDSAMYFCASMGINNSPLHFGNGTRLTVT.

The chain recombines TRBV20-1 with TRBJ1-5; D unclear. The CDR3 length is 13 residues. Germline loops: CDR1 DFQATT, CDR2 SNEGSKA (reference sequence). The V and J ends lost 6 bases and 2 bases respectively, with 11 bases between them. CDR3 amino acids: CSAGKTGNQPQHF. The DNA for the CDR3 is TGCAGTGCCGGAAAAACCGGCAATCAGCCCCAGCATTTT.

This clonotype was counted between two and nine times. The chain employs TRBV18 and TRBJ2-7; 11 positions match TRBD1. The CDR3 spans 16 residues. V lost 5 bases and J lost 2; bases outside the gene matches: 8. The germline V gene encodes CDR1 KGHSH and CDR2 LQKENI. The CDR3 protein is CASSVPGQGVAYEQYF. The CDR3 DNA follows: TGTGCCAGCTCAGTTCCGGGACAGGGGGTGGCCTACGAGCAGTACTTC. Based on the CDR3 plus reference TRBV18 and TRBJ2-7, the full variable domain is NAGVMQNPRHLVRRRGQEARLRCSPMKGHSHVYWYRQLPEEGLKFMVYLQKENIIDESGMPKERFSAEFPKEGPSILRIQQVVRGDSAAYFCASSVPGQGVAYEQYFGPGTRLTVT.

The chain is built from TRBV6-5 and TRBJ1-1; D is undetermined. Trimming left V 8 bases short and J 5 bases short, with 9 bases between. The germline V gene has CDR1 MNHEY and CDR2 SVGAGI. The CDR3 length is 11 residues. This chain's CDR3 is CASYLGTEAFF. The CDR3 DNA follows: TGTGCCAGCTACCTCGGTACTGAAGCTTTCTTT.

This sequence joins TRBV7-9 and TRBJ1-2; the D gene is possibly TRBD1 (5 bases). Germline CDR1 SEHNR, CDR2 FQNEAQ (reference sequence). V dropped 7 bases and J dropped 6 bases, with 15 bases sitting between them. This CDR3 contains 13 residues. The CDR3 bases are TGTGCCAGCACCAATCCCGGGGCAGATGGCTACACCTTC. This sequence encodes CASTNPGADGYTF.

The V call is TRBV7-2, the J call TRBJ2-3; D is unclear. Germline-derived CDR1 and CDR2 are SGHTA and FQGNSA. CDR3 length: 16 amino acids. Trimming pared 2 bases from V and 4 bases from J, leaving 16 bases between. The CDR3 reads CASSLWLPVGPDTQYF. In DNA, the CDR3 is TGTGCCAGCAGCTTATGGCTGCCGGTAGGCCCAGATACGCAGTATTTT.

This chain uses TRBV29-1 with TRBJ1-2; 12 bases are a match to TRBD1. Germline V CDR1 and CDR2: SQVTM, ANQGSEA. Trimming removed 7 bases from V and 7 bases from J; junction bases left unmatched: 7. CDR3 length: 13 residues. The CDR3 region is CSGKGQGAPGYTF. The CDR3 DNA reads TGCAGCGGAAAGGGACAGGGGGCGCCTGGCTACACCTTC.

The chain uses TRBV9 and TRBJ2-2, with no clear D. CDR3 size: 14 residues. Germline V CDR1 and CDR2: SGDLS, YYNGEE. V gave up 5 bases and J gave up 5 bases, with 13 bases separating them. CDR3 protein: CASRQEGNTGELFF. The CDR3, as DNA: TGTGCCAGCAGGCAAGAAGGGAATACCGGGGAGCTGTTTTTT.

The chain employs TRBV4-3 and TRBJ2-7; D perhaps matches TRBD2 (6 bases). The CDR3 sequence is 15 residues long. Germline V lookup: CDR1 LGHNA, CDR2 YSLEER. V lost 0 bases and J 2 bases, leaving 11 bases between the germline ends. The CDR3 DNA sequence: TGCGCCAGCAGCCAAGATAGCGGTACAGCCTACGAGCAGTACTTC. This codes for CASSQDSGTAYEQYF.